The 25 T cell receptor beta chains given below trace back to one sample, sequenced in a study of breast tumors, draining lymph nodes, adjacent tissues. Via MiXCR, TCRdb re-called the multiplex PCR reads, giving one row per CDR3 protein. Counted here are 85,000 to 120,000 distinct CDR3 sequences, about 30% occurring once; the ten biggest clones make up approximately 5.4%. Breast cancer patients provided tissue from their axillary draining lymph nodes. Sequencing was done on a sample of axillary lymph node tissue. The receptors here all came from a female donor with breast cancer. Some clones in this sample may be carry-over from other donors' samples.

This clonotype was detected ten times or more. The rearrangement uses TRBV6-1 and TRBJ2-7, with TRBD1 as a possible D gene (6 bases). CDR3 length: 16 residues. V lost 2 bases to trimming and J lost 1 base, with 15 bases between them. Looked up from germline, CDR1 is MNHNS and CDR2 is SASEGT. The CDR3 nucleotides read TGTGCCAGCAGTGAACAGGGGAGTAGGAGGTCCTACGAGCAGTACTTC. Translating it yields CASSEQGSRRSYEQYF.

This clonotype was detected once. The rearrangement joins TRBV10-3 to TRBJ1-1; 8 bases align to TRBD1. Trimming took 5 bases from V and 10 from J; bases not matched to a gene: 9. Germline V CDR1 and CDR2: ENHRY, SYGVKD. This CDR3 is built from 13 residues. CDR3 nucleotide sequence: TGTGCCATCAGTTTTAGTGGCGACAGGGGAGCTTTCTTT. It specifies CAISFSGDRGAFF.

Note on this clonotype: The junction and the germline gene differ at one end; a read error may be behind it. The gene calls are TRBV20-1 and TRBJ2-7; 8 bases align to TRBD2. This CDR3 spans 15 amino acids. Germline-derived CDR1 and CDR2 are DFQATT and SNEGSKA (reference sequence). The CDR3 DNA is TGCGGTGCTAGAGATCTGGTAGCGGGGTCCTACGAGCAGTACTTC. Its translation is CGARDLVAGSYEQYF.

CDR3 nucleotides: TGTGCCAGCAGCCCGAGGGGGGGGACTGAAGCTTTCTTT. This gives the protein CASSPRGGTEAFF. The gene calls are TRBV9 and TRBJ1-1, with D perhaps matching TRBD1 (6 bases). Trimming removed 4 bases from V and 5 bases from J, with 12 bases in between. Germline V gene sequence: CDR1 SGDLS, CDR2 YYNGEE. The CDR3 spans 13 residues.

This clonotype was counted at least ten times. The chain links TRBV5-1 to TRBJ1-2; maybe TRBD1 (5 bases). Looked up from germline, CDR1 is SGHRS and CDR2 is YFSETQ. The ends were cut back, 6 bases at V and 6 bases at J, with 12 bases in the middle. The CDR3 spans 12 residues. CDR3 sequence reads: CASMGEEDGYTF. In nucleotides, the CDR3 is TGCGCCAGCATGGGGGAAGAGGATGGCTACACCTTC.

This clonotype is a singleton in its sample. J is TRBJ1-1 and V is TRBV11-2; the match to TRBD1 covers 7 bases. From germline, CDR1 is SGHAT and CDR2 FQNNGV. The CDR3 spans 12 residues. J lost 3 bases, V lost 5 bases, and 0 bases had no gene match. CDR3 bases: TGTGCCAGCAGCGACAGGGACACTGAAGCTTTCTTT. This encodes CASSDRDTEAFF.

This clonotype was found many times. This chain joins TRBV6-5 and TRBJ2-5; 12 positions agree with TRBD2. CDR1 and CDR2 from the germline V gene are MNHEY and SVGAGI. V lost 2 bases to trimming and J lost 0 bases; unmatched junction nucleotides: 7. This CDR3 spans 18 amino acids. This CDR3 is CASSYKSSGGVYQETQYF. In DNA, the CDR3 is TGTGCCAGCAGTTACAAGTCTAGCGGGGGGGTCTACCAAGAGACCCAGTACTTC.

This clonotype was detected many times. Being one base from a much bigger clone, this may be a read error. Given the absence of the conserved phenylalanine or tryptophan at the CDR3 end, a read error is likely. This chain connects TRBV19 to TRBJ2-1, with D possibly called TRBD1 or TRBD2 (5 bases each). V was clipped by 4 bases and J by 4 bases, with 17 bases between them. Germline V gene data show CDR1 as LNHDA and CDR2 as SQIVND (reference sequence). The CDR3 is 16 residues long. The CDR3 reads CASSTSDGTRYNEQFS. Here the CDR3 DNA reads TGTGCCAGTAGTACGTCTGACGGGACGAGATACAATGAGCAGTTCTCC.

This clonotype was seen many times. A read error may be the cause here, since a much bigger clone is one base away. The J gene is TRBJ2-7, the V gene TRBV20-1; TRBD1 agrees at 8 bases. There are 13 residues in the CDR3. The germline V gene encodes CDR1 DFQATT and CDR2 SNEGSKA (reference sequence). This CDR3 is CSAPRTGSYAQYF. The CDR3 DNA sequence: TGCAGTGCCCCGAGGACAGGGTCCTACGCGCAGTACTTC.

At least ten counts were recorded for this clonotype. The chain joins TRBV29-1 to TRBJ2-1; TRBD2 aligns across 8 bases. V lost 4 bases, J lost 2 bases, and 10 bases stayed unmatched. The CDR3 is made up of 16 amino acids. Per germline, CDR1 SQVTM and CDR2 ANQGSEA. Written as DNA, the CDR3 is TGCAGCGTTGCTCGGGGGGGGGGGTCTGCCTACAATGAGCAGTTCTTC. It yields the protein CSVARGGGSAYNEQFF.

In its sample, this clonotype was seen many times. The chain links TRBV10-3 to TRBJ2-1; the D is unclear. This CDR3 spans 15 amino acids. Germline-derived CDR1 and CDR2 are ENHRY and SYGVKD. The ends were cut back, 4 bases at V and 4 bases at J, with 14 bases in the middle. This CDR3 is CAISATGSQYNEQFF. CDR3 nucleotides: TGTGCCATCAGTGCAACCGGGTCTCAATACAATGAGCAGTTCTTC.

Comment on this clonotype: In this CDR3 the conserved last residue, phenylalanine or tryptophan, is missing, so a read error is likely. V and J are TRBV9 and TRBJ1-6; no firm D call. CDR1 is SGDLS and CDR2 is YYNGEE in the germline V gene. V dropped 0 bases and J dropped 7 bases, with 5 bases sitting between them. The CDR3 spans 13 residues. The CDR3 protein is CASSVGRNSPLHS. CDR3 coding DNA: TGTGCCAGCAGCGTAGGACGGAATTCACCCCTCCACTCT.

The chain has TRBV28 and TRBJ2-3; tentatively, D is TRBD2 (6 bases). The CDR3 totals 14 residues. Trimming removed 5 bases from V and 7 bases from J, with 16 bases in between. The V gene's germline CDR1 is MDHEN and CDR2 SYDVKM. CDR3 coding DNA: TGTGCCAGCAGTCCCCACCGGGACTTCTATACGCAGTATTTT. Residues: CASSPHRDFYTQYF.

V and J are TRBV28 and TRBJ2-5; D tentatively fits TRBD1 or TRBD2 (5 bases each). With 3 bases removed from V and 5 bases from J, the gap between germline ends came to 10 bases. This CDR3 comprises 13 residues. The germline gives CDR1 MDHEN, CDR2 SYDVKM. The CDR3 region is CASSLSGTETQYF. The CDR3 DNA is TGTGCCAGCAGTTTGTCCGGGACCGAGACCCAGTACTTC.

This clonotype was counted at least ten times. The chain joins TRBV12-3 or TRBV12-4 to TRBJ1-3; D not resolved. The CDR3 loop spans 14 amino acids. V lost 7 bases and J 0 bases, leaving 10 bases between the germline ends. The CDR3 DNA reads TGTGCCAGCAACAACCAAGACTCTGGAAACACCATATATTTT. Encoded protein: CASNNQDSGNTIYF.

This clonotype has ten or more counts. The genes are TRBV5-4 and TRBJ2-2; 7 bases are shared with TRBD1. The germline gives CDR1 SGHNT, CDR2 YYREEE (reference sequence). The V segment lost 2 bases and the J segment 6 bases; nucleotides outside the gene matches: 7. The CDR3 spans 15 residues. In nucleotides, the CDR3 is TGTGCCAGCAGCTTTGACAGGGTTAATCCCGGGGAGCTGTTTTTT. Translating gives CASSFDRVNPGELFF.

In its sample, this clonotype was seen many times. This chain links TRBV7-2 with TRBJ2-3; D is uncertain. Between the trimmed V and J ends, which lost 4 bases and 2 bases, there was a span of 7 bases. CDR1 and CDR2 (germline): SGHTA, FQGNSA. CDR3 length: 13 amino acids. This CDR3 reads CASSSRLTDTQYF. In DNA, the CDR3 is TGTGCCAGCAGCTCCCGACTCACAGATACGCAGTATTTT.

This clonotype was recorded many times. V gene TRBV10-3 combines with J gene TRBJ2-1; D gene ambiguous. The length of the CDR3 is 16 residues. V shed 2 bases and J shed 0 bases, with 11 bases lying between them. Per the germline V gene, CDR1 is ENHRY and CDR2 is SYGVKD. The CDR3 reads CAISEGGKSSYNEQFF. The CDR3 DNA is TGTGCCATCAGTGAGGGTGGGAAGAGCTCCTACAATGAGCAGTTCTTC.

Worth noting for this clonotype: This sequence may be a read error, since a much larger clone differs from it by one base. The V gene is TRBV11-2, the J gene TRBJ2-7; 10 bases are a match to TRBD1. Germline V gives CDR1 SGHAT, CDR2 FQNNGV. The V segment lost 5 bases and the J segment 3 bases; nucleotides outside the gene matches: 7. This CDR3 is 15 amino acids long. The CDR3 DNA reads as TGTGCCAGCAGCATCGGGACAGGGGCTATCTACGAGCAGTACTTC. Translation gives CASSIGTGAIYEQYF.

About this clonotype itself: At one of its ends the junction is not consistent with the germline gene, which may arise from a read error. The J gene is TRBJ2-3, the V gene TRBV7-9; TRBD1 agrees at 8 bases. The CDR3 covers 17 residues. Per germline, CDR1 SEHNR and CDR2 FQNEAQ (reference sequence). CDR3 bases: TGTGCCAGCAGCCAACGGACAGGGACCCCCTACACAGATCCGCAGTATTTT. Its translation: CASSQRTGTPYTDPQYF. The whole variable domain, remainder taken from reference TRBV7-9 and TRBJ2-3, is DTGVSQNPRHKITKRGQNVTFRCDPISEHNRLYWYRQTLGQGPEFLTYFQNEAQLEKSRLLSDRFSAERPKGSFSTLEIQRTEQGDSAMYLCASSQRTGTPYTDPQYFGPGTRLTVL.

This clonotype has a count of ten or more. The chain joins TRBV20-1 to TRBJ2-1; 8 bases line up with TRBD2. Unmatched junction bases numbered 2, after V lost 3 bases and J lost 4 bases. The CDR3 is 13 residues long. Per the germline V gene, CDR1 is DFQATT and CDR2 is SNEGSKA (reference sequence). The CDR3 DNA sequence: TGCAGTGCTAGCGGGGGGGGTTACAATGAGCAGTTCTTC. It yields the protein CSASGGGYNEQFF.

This clonotype was recorded at least ten times. The chain combines TRBV29-1 with TRBJ1-2; D remains unclear. CDR1 and CDR2 (germline): SQVTM, ANQGSEA. CDR3 length: 12 residues. V lost 3 bases, J lost 2 bases, and 7 bases lay in between. CDR3 nucleotide sequence: TGCAGCGTTGAGCCAGACAACTATGGCTACACCTTC. This gives the protein CSVEPDNYGYTF.

This clonotype has a count of ten or more. The CDR3 coding sequence is TGTGCCACCGGGGCCCGGAGGCAGGGTGAAAATAATTCACCCCTCCACTTT. Residues: CATGARRQGENNSPLHF. The V gene is TRBV10-3, the J gene TRBJ1-6; perhaps TRBD1 as D (5 bases). The CDR3 sequence is 17 residues long. Germline-derived CDR1 and CDR2 are ENHRY and SYGVKD. V shed 10 bases and J shed 5 bases, with 24 bases lying between them.

V and J are TRBV18 and TRBJ2-1; 11 nucleotides match TRBD2. The CDR3 contains 18 residues. Germline V gene data show CDR1 as KGHSH and CDR2 as LQKENI. Trimming removed 3 bases from V and 4 bases from J; junction bases left unmatched: 11. The CDR3 region is CASSPTGPSGRPYNEQFF. Written as DNA, the CDR3 is TGTGCCAGCTCACCGACCGGACCTAGCGGGAGGCCATACAATGAGCAGTTCTTC.

This clonotype occurred many times. The V and J genes are TRBV6-1 and TRBJ1-2; D may be TRBD1 (5 bases). Germline lookup yields CDR1 MNHNS and CDR2 SASEGT. V was pared by 7 bases and J by 2 bases, with 20 bases between. This CDR3 comprises 16 residues. The CDR3 bases are TGTGCCAGCAATAAGGGGATGATGTCGAACAACTATGGCTACACCTTC. Its protein is CASNKGMMSNNYGYTF.